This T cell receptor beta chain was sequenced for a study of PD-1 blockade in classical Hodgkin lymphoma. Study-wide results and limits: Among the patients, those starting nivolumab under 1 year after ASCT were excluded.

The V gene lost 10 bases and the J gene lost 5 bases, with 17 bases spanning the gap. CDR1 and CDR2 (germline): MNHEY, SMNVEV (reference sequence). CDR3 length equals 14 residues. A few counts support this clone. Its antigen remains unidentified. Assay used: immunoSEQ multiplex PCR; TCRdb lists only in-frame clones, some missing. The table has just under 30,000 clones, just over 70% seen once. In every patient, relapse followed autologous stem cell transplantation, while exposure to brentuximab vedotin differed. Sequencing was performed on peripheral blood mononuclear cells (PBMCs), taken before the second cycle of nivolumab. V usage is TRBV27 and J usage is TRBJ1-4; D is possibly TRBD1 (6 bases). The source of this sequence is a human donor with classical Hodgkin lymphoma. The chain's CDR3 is CAILNRDYNEKLFF. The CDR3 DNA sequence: TGTGCCATCCTTAACAGGGATTACAATGAAAAACTGTTTTTT.